These 9 T cell receptor beta chains came from one sample sequenced in a study of cytomegalovirus exposure and HLA in healthy donors. In the PCR, 60 Vbeta and 13 Jbeta primers were used. Clones were read by immunoSEQ multiplex PCR, and TCRdb kept only the in-frame ones, dropping some. Among under 60,000 clones listed, approximately 84% were seen once. The sequenced sample was PBMCs. These receptors were collected from a man aged 45-65 years in good health and CMV-seronegative.

The rearrangement links TRBV10-3 to TRBJ2-7; D gene unclear. Germline V CDR1 and CDR2: ENHRY, SYGVKD. Trimming pared 1 base from V and 5 bases from J, leaving 3 bases between. The CDR3 sequence is 11 residues long. CDR3 in amino acids: CAISEYNEQYF. The CDR3, as DNA: TGTGCCATCAGTGAGTACAACGAGCAGTACTTC.

The V call is TRBV4-3, the J call TRBJ2-2; D gene ambiguous. V dropped 5 bases and J dropped 6 bases, with 10 bases sitting between them. CDR1 LGHNA and CDR2 YSLEER come from the germline V gene. This CDR3 is 13 amino acids long. The CDR3 DNA is TGCGCCAGCAGCGCAGGTGGTTCCGGGGAGCTGTTTTTT. It specifies CASSAGGSGELFF.

This clone was seen just once. The rearrangement uses TRBV5-1 and TRBJ2-2, with D unclear. Germline V lookup: CDR1 SGHRS, CDR2 YFSETQ. This CDR3 region has 16 residues. Trimming took 3 bases from V and 0 from J, leaving 12 bases between them. CDR3 DNA: TGCGCCAGCAGCTCCCTTGACTGGACGAACACCGGGGAGCTGTTTTTT. Protein product: CASSSLDWTNTGELFF.

The chain has TRBV7-6 and TRBJ2-5, with TRBD1 matching over 8 bases. Near its end, the DNA agrees better with TRBJ2-7, so the J call may be wrong. This CDR3 is 16 amino acids long. The germline V gene has CDR1 SGHVS and CDR2 FNYEAQ. CDR3 in amino acids: CASSLNSGGSSYEQYF. CDR3 nucleotide sequence: TGTGCCAGCAGCTTAAACTCAGGGGGCTCCTCCTACGAGCAGTACTTC.

In this sample, this clone turned up a few times. The V call is TRBV19, the J call TRBJ1-6; 7 bases align to TRBD1. Germline assignment: CDR1 LNHDA and CDR2 SQIVND (reference sequence). The CDR3 runs 15 residues. Germline trimming cut 7 bases from V and 5 bases from J; bases unmatched to any gene: 8. The chain's CDR3 is CASTSGQTNNSPLHF. CDR3 nucleotides: TGTGCCAGTACCTCGGGACAGACCAATAATTCACCCCTCCACTTT.

The J gene is TRBJ1-2, the V gene TRBV21-1. TRBV21-1 is a documented pseudogene. There are 9 residues in the CDR3. CDR3 residues: CASSRGYTF. In nucleotides, the CDR3 is TGTGCCAGCAGCCGTGGCTACACCTTC.

The chain carries TRBV5-4 and TRBJ2-7, with 9 bases that match TRBD2. Trimming at V came to 1 base and at J to 3 bases, leaving 8 bases not matched to a gene. The CDR3 consists of 16 residues. CDR1 is SGHNT, CDR2 YYREEE, per germline (reference sequence). The CDR3 coding sequence is TGTGCCAGCAGCTTGTTCGCTAGCGGGGCCATCTACGAGCAGTACTTC. Translation: CASSLFASGAIYEQYF.

V usage is TRBV6-1 and J usage is TRBJ1-3; D remains ambiguous. V was trimmed by 5 bases and J by 0 bases, leaving 11 bases between them. Germline CDR1 reads MNHNS; CDR2 reads SASEGT. The length of the CDR3 is 15 residues. The CDR3 DNA reads TGTGCCAGCAGTTCTTCCATTAGCTCTGGAAACACCATATATTTT. Translated: CASSSSISSGNTIYF.

This clone was observed once. The V gene is TRBV5-4, the J gene TRBJ1-3; D uncertain. CDR1 is SGHNT and CDR2 is YYREEE in the germline V gene (reference sequence). CDR3 length: 14 residues. V was clipped by 1 base and J by 1 base, with 6 bases between them. In DNA, the CDR3 is TGTGCCAGCAGCTTGACGGGATCTGGAAACACCATATATTTT. Translating it yields CASSLTGSGNTIYF.